The next 27 T cell receptor beta chains were all read from a single sample in a study of CD8+ T cells in alopecia areata (dated by TCRdb to the late 2010s). Library construction relied on the immunoSEQ multiplex PCR assay. To provide template for TCR sequencing, every sample had RNA extracted and reverse transcribed into cDNA. Sourced from immuneACCESS, this table was stored by TCRdb with only in-frame sequences that have V and J called. A share of the clones is absent; for the studies checked, an unresolved V gene accounts for under half, and the remainder has no known explanation. This sample is represented by about 200,000 clones; 64% of them were singletons. Together, the top ten hold roughly 1.3% of the sample. This specimen's treatment or condition label, per the study, means: oral pan-JAK inhibitor, 5-10 mg twice daily. This material consisted of CD4+ T cells sorted from blood, taken around week 50, from a patient treated with tofacitinib. Source of these receptors: a human donor with alopecia areata.

The V call is TRBV7-8, the J call TRBJ2-3, with 11 bases aligning to TRBD2. This CDR3 spans 16 amino acids. V gave up 4 bases and J gave up 1 base; unmatched junction bases: 4. Germline V gene lookup returns CDR1 SGHVS and CDR2 FQNEAQ. CDR3 sequence: CASSSSGGIGTDTQYF. CDR3 sequence (DNA): TGTGCCAGCAGCTCTAGCGGGGGGATCGGCACAGATACGCAGTATTTT.

The chain employs TRBV9 and TRBJ1-2; D is uncertain. The CDR3 totals 13 residues. CDR1 and CDR2 from the germline V gene are SGDLS and YYNGEE. The V and J ends lost 0 bases and 4 bases respectively, with 7 bases between them. The CDR3 protein is CASSVDGLYGYTF. CDR3 DNA: TGTGCCAGCAGCGTAGATGGGCTCTATGGCTACACCTTC.

The chain has TRBV4-3 and TRBJ2-5; 9 bases map to TRBD2. From germline, CDR1 is LGHNA and CDR2 YSLEER. V dropped 0 bases and J dropped 5; count of bases not matched to a gene: 4. The CDR3 length is 15 residues. The CDR3 sequence is CASSQEGLAGETQYF. The CDR3 DNA is TGCGCCAGCAGCCAAGAGGGACTAGCAGGGGAGACCCAGTACTTC.

On this clone: Other nucleotide sequences in the sample specify the same CDR3. The chain recombines TRBV30 with TRBJ1-6; 7 bases align to TRBD1. The CDR3 is 13 residues long. The germline gives CDR1 GTSNPN, CDR2 SVGIG (reference sequence). The trim removed 4 bases at V and 8 bases at J, leaving 5 bases unmatched. CDR3 coding DNA: TGTGCCTGGACAGGGCAGGGGGATTCACCCCTCCACTTT. Encoded protein: CAWTGQGDSPLHF.

The chain couples TRBV29-1 to TRBJ2-3; D unresolved. Trimming stripped 3 bases from V and 0 bases from J, with 4 bases between. CDR3 size: 12 residues. Germline V gene lookup returns CDR1 SQVTM and CDR2 ANQGSEA. The CDR3 spells CSVDVSTDTQYF. CDR3 coding DNA: TGCAGCGTTGATGTTAGCACAGATACGCAGTATTTT.

The CDR3 protein is CATSRDRSSGANVLTF. In nucleotides, the CDR3 is TGTGCCACCAGCAGGGATCGGAGCTCTGGGGCCAACGTCCTGACTTTC. The chain recombines TRBV15 with TRBJ2-6; D not certain. Germline values: CDR1 LNHNV, CDR2 YYDKDF (reference sequence). The CDR3 is made up of 16 amino acids. Trimming shortened V by 3 bases and J by 0 bases, and 9 bases separated the two germline ends.

The V and J genes are TRBV4-1 and TRBJ1-1; D gene uncertain. Trimming removed 1 base from V and 5 bases from J, with 11 bases in between. The CDR3 length is 14 residues. Germline assignment: CDR1 MGHRA and CDR2 YSYEKL. This chain's CDR3 is CASSQGVRGTEAFF. The CDR3 DNA reads as TGCGCCAGCAGCCAAGGAGTCAGAGGAACTGAAGCTTTCTTT.

The CDR3, as DNA: TGTGCCAGCAGGAGGGGGGAGAATAATGAAAAACTGTTTTTT. It encodes CASRRGENNEKLFF. V usage is TRBV6-5 and J usage is TRBJ1-4; possibly TRBD1 for D (6 bases). Germline V gives CDR1 MNHEY, CDR2 SVGAGI. The CDR3 totals 14 residues. The germline V and J ends were trimmed by 6 bases and 4 bases, with 12 bases remaining between them.

The CDR3 sequence: CASSPIQTGEQYF. CDR3 DNA: TGTGCCAGCTCACCGATACAGACGGGGGAGCAGTACTTC. The chain links TRBV18 to TRBJ2-7, with D maybe TRBD2 (5 bases). This CDR3 has 13 residues. Germline CDR1 is KGHSH and CDR2 is LQKENI. V was pared by 3 bases and J by 7 bases, with 13 bases between.

The chain couples TRBV25-1 to TRBJ2-6; no clear D gene. The germline CDR1 and CDR2 sequences are MGHDK and SYGVNS. The CDR3 is 16 residues long. V dropped 3 bases and J dropped 0 bases, with 9 bases sitting between them. The CDR3 reads CASSERLSSGANVLTF. The CDR3 DNA follows: TGTGCCAGCAGTGAGCGACTCTCCTCTGGGGCCAACGTCCTGACTTTC.

The V gene is TRBV30, the J gene TRBJ2-7; D is unclear. CDR3 size: 12 residues. Between the trimmed V and J ends, which lost 3 bases and 9 bases, there was a span of 15 bases. Germline assignment: CDR1 GTSNPN and CDR2 SVGIG (reference sequence). The CDR3 DNA sequence: TGTGCCTGGAGAGGTTCCAGTCTTGGGCAGTACTTC. As protein: CAWRGSSLGQYF.

The rearrangement uses TRBV29-1 and TRBJ1-1; D is ambiguous. Germline-derived CDR1 and CDR2 are SQVTM and ANQGSEA. V lost 4 bases, J lost 1 base, and 10 bases lay in between. The CDR3 contains 13 residues. CDR3 DNA sequence: TGCAGCGTTGTAAAAGTAGGGAACACTGAAGCTTTCTTT. Encoded protein: CSVVKVGNTEAFF.

The rearrangement links TRBV29-1 to TRBJ1-1; 8 nucleotides align to TRBD1. CDR1 and CDR2 (germline): SQVTM, ANQGSEA. The CDR3 has 15 residues. V shed 5 bases and J 4 bases; nucleotides not matched to a gene: 12. The CDR3 region has the DNA TGCAGCGTTTGGACAGGGTCCGTTCTTGGCACTGAAGCTTTCTTT. It specifies CSVWTGSVLGTEAFF.

V gene TRBV7-8 combines with J gene TRBJ2-7; a possible D gene is TRBD1 (6 bases). V was trimmed by 2 bases and J by 4 bases, leaving 6 bases between them. CDR1 is SGHVS, CDR2 FQNEAQ, per germline. The CDR3 length is 12 residues. The CDR3 bases are TGTGCCAGCAGCTTACAGGGGTACGAGCAGTACTTC. Its translation: CASSLQGYEQYF.

The rearrangement links TRBV15 to TRBJ2-1; D is perhaps TRBD1 (5 bases). Trimming shortened V by 0 bases and J by 7 bases, and 19 bases separated the two germline ends. The CDR3 length is 17 residues. The germline CDR1 and CDR2 sequences are LNHNV and YYDKDF (reference sequence). The CDR3 bases are TGTGCCACCAGCAGAGATTTAGGGGCGGCCCGAGTAAATGAGCAGTTCTTC. This sequence encodes CATSRDLGAARVNEQFF. The full variable domain, its missing parts supplied by reference TRBV15 and TRBJ2-1, is DAMVIQNPRYQVTQFGKPVTLSCSQTLNHNVMYWYQQKSSQAPKLLFHYYDKDFNNEADTPDNFQSRRPNTSFCFLDIRSPGLGDTAMYLCATSRDLGAARVNEQFFGPGTRLTVL.

The chain joins TRBV13 to TRBJ2-1, with 8 nucleotides matching TRBD1. The CDR3 totals 13 residues. Trimming took 5 bases from V and 9 from J; bases not matched to a gene: 6. Germline CDR1 is PRHDT and CDR2 is FYEKMQ (reference sequence). The DNA for the CDR3 is TGTGCCAGCAGCAGGGGACAGGTCTCTGAGCAGTTCTTC. Protein: CASSRGQVSEQFF.

The chain recombines TRBV19 with TRBJ2-7, with a weak D call TRBD2 (6 bases). This CDR3 is 16 amino acids long. Deletions cut 3 bases from V and 6 bases from J, with 21 bases between. CDR1 is LNHDA, CDR2 SQIVND, per germline (reference sequence). CDR3 residues: CASSMERASLGGEQYF. The CDR3, as DNA: TGTGCCAGTAGTATGGAGCGGGCTTCCCTCGGAGGCGAGCAGTACTTC.

The V and J genes are TRBV15 and TRBJ1-2, with TRBD1 matching 11 bases. Germline V gives CDR1 LNHNV, CDR2 YYDKDF (reference sequence). CDR3 length: 14 amino acids. Losses at the gene ends were 3 bases for V and 3 bases for J; bases not matched to a gene: 0. The CDR3 nucleotides are TGTGCCACCAGCAGGGGACAGGGGGACTATGGCTACACCTTC. Protein product: CATSRGQGDYGYTF.

The chain couples TRBV14 to TRBJ2-5; TRBD1 agrees at 7 bases. V gave up 5 bases and J gave up 5 bases; unmatched junction bases: 11. Germline CDR1 and CDR2: SGHDN and FVKESK. This CDR3 is built from 15 residues. The CDR3 nucleotides read TGTGCCAGCAGCGAAACGACAGGGTTCCGGGAGACCCAGTACTTC. Protein sequence: CASSETTGFRETQYF. The full variable domain, completed using reference TRBV14 and TRBJ2-5, is EAGVTQFPSHSVIEKGQTVTLRCDPISGHDNLYWYRRVMGKEIKFLLHFVKESKQDESGMPNNRFLAERTGGTYSTLKVQPAELEDSGVYFCASSETTGFRETQYFGPGTRLLVL.

This sequence joins TRBV6-5 and TRBJ1-1; no clear D. The germline V and J ends were trimmed by 0 bases and 10 bases, with 6 bases remaining between them. CDR1 is MNHEY and CDR2 is SVGAGI in the germline V gene. The CDR3 runs 11 residues. Here the CDR3 reads CASSYSDRAFF. Here the CDR3 DNA reads TGTGCCAGCAGTTACTCCGATCGAGCTTTCTTT.

CDR3 region: CASSLGKATGELFF. In DNA form, the CDR3 reads TGCGCCAGCAGCCTTGGGAAGGCCACCGGGGAGCTGTTTTTT. The J gene is TRBJ2-2, the V gene TRBV5-1, with unresolved D. The V end lost 4 bases, the J end lost 4 bases, and 11 bases lay between the germline ends. The CDR3 loop spans 14 amino acids. CDR1 is SGHRS and CDR2 is YFSETQ in the germline V gene. The full variable domain, completed using reference TRBV5-1 and TRBJ2-2, is KAGVTQTPRYLIKTRGQQVTLSCSPISGHRSVSWYQQTPGQGLQFLFEYFSETQRNKGNFPGRFSGRQFSNSRSEMNVSTLELGDSALYLCASSLGKATGELFFGEGSRLTVL.

This clone was picked up a small number of times. The chain uses TRBV29-1 and TRBJ1-1; D unclear. V shed 7 bases and J shed 1 base, with 10 bases lying between them. The CDR3 spans 12 residues. Germline V gene lookup returns CDR1 SQVTM and CDR2 ANQGSEA. CDR3 bases: TGCAGCGCGCGGAGTGGGAACACTGAAGCTTTCTTT. Its translation: CSARSGNTEAFF.

The chain carries TRBV29-1 and TRBJ1-4; 9 positions match TRBD1. J lost 0 bases, V lost 7 bases, and 6 bases had no gene match. Germline V CDR1 and CDR2: SQVTM, ANQGSEA. This CDR3 region has 15 residues. CDR3 DNA sequence: TGCAGCGCCCGGGACAGGGCTGCAACTAATGAAAAACTGTTTTTT. Amino acids: CSARDRAATNEKLFF.

This clone has more than one count but fewer than ten. This chain uses TRBV10-3 with TRBJ2-1, with D perhaps TRBD2 (5 bases). Between the trimmed V and J ends, which lost 4 bases and 9 bases, there was a span of 7 bases. The CDR3 is 11 amino acids. Germline V gene sequence: CDR1 ENHRY, CDR2 SYGVKD. The CDR3 spells CAISAGVEQFF. CDR3 bases: TGTGCCATCAGTGCCGGGGTTGAGCAGTTCTTC.

The chain couples TRBV7-2 to TRBJ1-1, with D perhaps TRBD1 (5 bases). This CDR3 has 14 amino acids. The V gene lost 1 base and the J gene lost 3 bases, with 9 bases spanning the gap. Per germline, CDR1 SGHTA and CDR2 FQGNSA. CDR3 sequence: CASSLVRQHTEAFF. For the CDR3, the DNA is TGTGCCAGCAGCTTAGTGAGACAGCACACTGAAGCTTTCTTT.

The chain employs TRBV29-1 and TRBJ1-1; no firm D call. CDR1 SQVTM and CDR2 ANQGSEA come from the germline V gene. This CDR3 region has 13 residues. V lost 6 bases and J 3 bases, leaving 14 bases between the germline ends. The chain's CDR3 is CSVDPKGYTEAFF. The CDR3 bases are TGCAGCGTAGACCCCAAGGGATACACTGAAGCTTTCTTT.

About this clone itself: Germline and junction disagree at one end, which may indicate a read error. The chain couples TRBV6-6 to TRBJ1-6; D ambiguous. Per the germline V gene, CDR1 is MNHNY and CDR2 is SVGAGI (reference sequence). There are 13 residues in the CDR3. This CDR3 is CATRAQVNSPLHF. In DNA form, the CDR3 reads TGTGCCACCCGGGCGCAGGTCAATTCCCCCCTCCACTTT.